This TCR beta chain was recovered during a study of T cell responses to AZD1222 COVID-19 vaccine. Study results and caveats: In the spike-specific TCR repertoire, nearly half reportedly target unmutated variant regions.

Libraries were prepared by immunoSEQ multiplex PCR; TCRdb keeps only in-frame clonotypes and omits some of them. Of about 150,000 clones listed, over 75% are singletons. This CDR3 contains 15 residues. Trimming took 6 bases from V and 3 from J; bases not matched to a gene: 6. Per germline, CDR1 LGHDT and CDR2 YNNKEL (reference sequence). Turning to this clone: The antigen is not known.

The receptor was isolated from an adult in good health. V usage is TRBV3-1 (or the pseudogene TRBV3-2) and J usage is TRBJ2-2; 8 bases map to TRBD1. Sequenced here: peripheral blood, sampled on day 0 of AZD1222 vaccination. The CDR3 region has the DNA TGTGCCAGCAGTCAGGGGGCTGGGGACACCGGGGAGCTGTTTTTT. This sequence encodes CASSQGAGDTGELFF.